This T cell receptor beta chain was identified in a study of CD8+ T cells in alopecia areata. The authors extracted RNA and reverse transcribed it into cDNA as the sequencing template. Assay used: immunoSEQ multiplex PCR; TCRdb lists only in-frame clones, some missing. Of around 190,000 clones in the sample, roughly 56% are singletons; the top ten hold about 5.3%. Germline CDR1 is SGHDT and CDR2 is YYEEEE. J was trimmed by 4 bases and V by 4 bases; bases with no gene match: 9. This CDR3 region has 15 residues. The V call is TRBV5-6, the J call TRBJ2-3; 7 bases match TRBD2. The sample taken for sequencing was CD8+ T cells sorted from blood. This TCR came from a human donor in good health. The CDR3 DNA sequence: TGTGCCAGCAGCCGGCGGGCGGGGGAGCCAGATACGCAGTATTTT. Translation gives CASSRRAGEPDTQYF.